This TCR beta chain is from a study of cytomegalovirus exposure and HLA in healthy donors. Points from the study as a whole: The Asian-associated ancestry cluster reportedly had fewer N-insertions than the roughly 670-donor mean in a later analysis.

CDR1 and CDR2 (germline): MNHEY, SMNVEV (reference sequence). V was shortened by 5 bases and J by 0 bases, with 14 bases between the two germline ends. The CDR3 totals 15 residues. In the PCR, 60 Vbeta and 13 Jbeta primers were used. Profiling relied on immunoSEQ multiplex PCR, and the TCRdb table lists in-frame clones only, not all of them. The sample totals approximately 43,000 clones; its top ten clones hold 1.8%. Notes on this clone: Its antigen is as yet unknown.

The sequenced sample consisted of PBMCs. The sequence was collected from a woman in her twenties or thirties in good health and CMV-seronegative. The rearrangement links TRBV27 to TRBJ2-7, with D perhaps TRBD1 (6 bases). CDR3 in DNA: TGTGCCAGCAGTCCCTCGACAGGAGTCTCCTACGAGCAGTACTTC. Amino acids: CASSPSTGVSYEQYF.